This T cell receptor (beta chain) originates from a study of immune cell composition in non-small cell lung cancer. Trimming took 3 bases from V and 7 from J, leaving 15 bases between them. CDR3 length: 14 amino acids. The germline V gene encodes CDR1 LNHNV and CDR2 YYDKDF (reference sequence). Assay: immunoSEQ multiplex PCR; the TCRdb copy retains only in-frame clones and omits some. The sample comprises nearly 10,000 clones, 55% to 75% of which are singletons, and 7.5% to 9.5% rests with the top ten. The sequenced material came from lung tumor tissue. V gene TRBV15 combines with J gene TRBJ1-1, with D uncertain. This TCR was recovered from a human donor with non-small cell lung cancer. DNA for the CDR3: TGTGCCACCAGCAGGGGTGGACCTCAGAATGAAGCTTTCTTT. Protein product: CATSRGGPQNEAFF.